These 20 T cell receptor beta chains came from one sample sequenced in a study of T cells in pancreatic ductal adenocarcinoma. Clones were sequenced by immunoSEQ multiplex PCR, and TCRdb holds only the in-frame ones, with some missing. Of around 2,500 clones listed, roughly 84% are singletons. Selected pancreatic ductal adenocarcinoma patients had undergone surgery without neoadjuvant therapy. Sequenced sample: pancreatic tumor tissue. The receptors come from a human donor with pancreatic ductal adenocarcinoma.

This sequence joins TRBV25-1 and TRBJ2-1; 11 bases fit TRBD2. This CDR3 comprises 14 residues. Trimming took 8 bases from V and 8 from J; bases not matched to a gene: 8. The germline gives CDR1 MGHDK, CDR2 SYGVNS. The DNA of the CDR3 is TGTGCCAGCTCCAGTAGCGGGAGGGTCGATGAGCAGTTCTTC. Protein: CASSSSGRVDEQFF.

The genes are TRBV27 and TRBJ2-2; 7 bases map to TRBD1. This CDR3 spans 17 amino acids. Germline V gene data show CDR1 as MNHEY and CDR2 as SMNVEV (reference sequence). J gave up 3 bases and V 2 bases, and 9 bases lay outside the gene matches. DNA of the CDR3: TGTGCCAGCAGTTTAGGAAGAGAGGACAGGTACACCGGGGAGCTGTTTTTT. It yields the protein CASSLGREDRYTGELFF.

V and J are TRBV18 and TRBJ2-3; no reliable D call. The CDR3 covers 15 residues. V shed 0 bases and J shed 2 bases, with 9 bases lying between them. Germline CDR1 KGHSH, CDR2 LQKENI. This CDR3 is CASSPPDPLTDTQYF. The CDR3, as DNA: TGTGCCAGCTCACCACCCGATCCACTCACAGATACGCAGTATTTT.

The chain is built from TRBV5-1 and TRBJ2-5; possible D gene TRBD2, 5 bases. Trimming left V 1 base short and J 4 bases short, with 8 bases between. The CDR3 has 13 residues. Germline assignment: CDR1 SGHRS and CDR2 YFSETQ. DNA for the CDR3: TGCGCCAGCAGCTTGATTGGGAGAGAGACCCAGTACTTC. This translates into CASSLIGRETQYF.

This chain joins TRBV2 and TRBJ2-3; maybe TRBD2 (9 bases). The CDR3 spans 15 residues. Trimming cost V 11 bases and J 3 bases, with 21 bases left between them. CDR1 is SNHLY and CDR2 is FYNNEI in the germline V gene. Here the CDR3 DNA reads TGTGCCGGGAACCCTAGCGGGACAGGAACAGATACGCAGTATTTT. Its translation is CAGNPSGTGTDTQYF.

This chain connects TRBV4-1 to TRBJ1-4; 9 bases are a match to TRBD1. The CDR3 runs to 19 residues. Germline V CDR1 and CDR2: MGHRA, YSYEKL. With V trimmed by 2 bases and J by 7 bases, 17 bases remained unmatched. CDR3: CASSQLPGTGKMSGEKLFF. The CDR3 coding sequence is TGCGCCAGCAGCCAACTCCCCGGGACAGGGAAGATGTCGGGTGAAAAACTGTTTTTT.

V gene TRBV10-3 combines with J gene TRBJ1-1, with a tentative D call TRBD1 (5 bases). V lost 8 bases and J lost 4, with 17 bases in between. There are 14 residues in the CDR3. From germline, CDR1 is ENHRY and CDR2 SYGVKD. CDR3 protein: CAISEPGFATEAFF. CDR3 sequence (DNA): TGTGCCATCTCTGAACCAGGGTTCGCCACTGAAGCTTTCTTT.

V and J are TRBV7-6 and TRBJ2-5; no clear D gene. Per the germline V gene, CDR1 is SGHVS and CDR2 is FNYEAQ. The CDR3 loop spans 14 amino acids. Between the trimmed V and J ends, which lost 5 bases and 5 bases, there was a span of 15 bases. The CDR3 bases are TGTGCCAGCAGCCTACTGGCGGAAAGGGAGACCCAGTACTTC. It codes for CASSLLAERETQYF.

On this clone: The junction differs from germline at one of its ends, possibly a read error. The rearrangement uses TRBV11-2 and TRBJ2-7; D unresolved. This CDR3 spans 11 amino acids. Germline CDR1 is SGHAT and CDR2 is FQNNGV. Written as DNA, the CDR3 is TGTGCCAGCAGCCAGTCCTCCGAGCAGTACTTC. This sequence encodes CASSQSSEQYF.

The chain is built from TRBV2 and TRBJ2-1, with 8 bases lining up with TRBD2. Germline trimming cut 7 bases from V and 8 bases from J; bases unmatched to any gene: 4. Germline V lookup: CDR1 SNHLY, CDR2 FYNNEI. This CDR3 is 12 amino acids long. For the CDR3, the DNA is TGTGCCAGCAAGGCGCGGGGGGATGAGCAGTTCTTC. Residues: CASKARGDEQFF. The whole variable domain, filled in from reference TRBV2 and TRBJ2-1, reads EPEVTQTPSHQVTQMGQEVILRCVPISNHLYFYWYRQILGQKVEFLVSFYNNEISEKSEIFDDQFSVERPDGSNFTLKIRSTKLEDSAMYFCASKARGDEQFFGPGTRLTVL.

This clone was seen a single time. The chain carries TRBV7-9 and TRBJ2-1; D gene uncertain. The CDR3 is made up of 14 amino acids. The germline gives CDR1 SEHNR, CDR2 FQNEAQ (reference sequence). The V and J ends lost 7 bases and 0 bases respectively, with 10 bases between them. The DNA of the CDR3 is TGTGCCAGCACGCGATCGAGCTCCTACAATGAGCAGTTCTTC. As protein: CASTRSSSYNEQFF.

This clone appeared once. V and J are TRBV30 and TRBJ2-3; 7 bases map to TRBD1. CDR1 and CDR2 from the germline V gene are GTSNPN and SVGIG (reference sequence). V was clipped by 4 bases and J by 1 base; unmatched bases: 8. CDR3 size: 15 residues. DNA of the CDR3: TGTGCCTGGAAACGGACAGGTGGAGGCACAGATACGCAGTATTTT. It is translated as CAWKRTGGGTDTQYF. Full variable domain (rest looked up from reference TRBV30 and TRBJ2-3): SQTIHQWPATLVQPVGSPLSLECTVEGTSNPNLYWYRQAAGRGLQLLFYSVGIGQISSEVPQNLSASRPQDRQFILSSKKLLLSDSGFYLCAWKRTGGGTDTQYFGPGTRLTVL.

The rearrangement links TRBV7-2 to TRBJ2-1, with D possibly matching TRBD1 (6 bases). This CDR3 is built from 16 residues. V lost 2 bases and J lost 5, with 16 bases in between. Germline lookup yields CDR1 SGHTA and CDR2 FQGNSA. The CDR3 reads CASSLSGTPPHNEQFF. The CDR3 nucleotides are TGTGCCAGCAGCTTATCGGGGACACCCCCACACAATGAGCAGTTCTTC.

V and J are TRBV7-7 and TRBJ2-5, with 14 bases matching TRBD2. V lost 11 bases to trimming and J lost 5 bases; unmatched junction nucleotides: 10. This CDR3 has 15 residues. Germline CDR1 and CDR2: SSHAT and FNYEAQ (reference sequence). CDR3 nucleotide sequence: TGTGCCTCCGCCCGACTAGCGGGAGGGCGGGAGACCCAGTACTTC. Translating gives CASARLAGGRETQYF.

In nucleotides, the CDR3 is TGTGCCAGCCGTCAGGGGGCGAGGGATCAGCCCCAGCATTTT. Protein sequence: CASRQGARDQPQHF. V is TRBV6-5 and J is TRBJ1-5; 8 nucleotides line up with TRBD1. J gave up 5 bases and V 8 bases, and 8 bases lay outside the gene matches. The CDR3 totals 14 residues. Germline V gene data show CDR1 as MNHEY and CDR2 as SVGAGI.

This chain links TRBV20-1 with TRBJ2-2, with D unclear. Germline-derived CDR1 and CDR2 are DFQATT and SNEGSKA (reference sequence). Trimming took 2 bases from V and 7 from J, leaving 5 bases between them. This CDR3 contains 11 residues. The CDR3 DNA reads TGCAGTGCTAGAACGGGCGGGGAGCTGTTTTTT. Translation: CSARTGGELFF.

V usage is TRBV28 and J usage is TRBJ2-7; tentative D call: TRBD1 (5 bases). Trimming stripped 7 bases from V and 6 bases from J, with 16 bases between. The CDR3 contains 13 residues. CDR1 is MDHEN and CDR2 is SYDVKM in the germline V gene. The chain's CDR3 is CASTQGHSGEQYF. CDR3 nucleotide sequence: TGTGCCAGCACCCAGGGCCATTCGGGCGAGCAGTACTTC.

The chain combines TRBV28 with TRBJ2-1; a possible D gene is TRBD2 (5 bases). In germline, CDR1 is MDHEN, CDR2 SYDVKM. CDR3 size: 15 residues. With 6 bases removed from V and 6 bases from J, the gap between germline ends came to 18 bases. CDR3 coding DNA: TGTGCCAGCAGAGAGCGGTCCTCGGTGGTCAATGAGCAGTTCTTC. This translates into CASRERSSVVNEQFF.

Here the CDR3 reads CATSRGSDYGYTF. CDR3 DNA sequence: TGTGCCACCAGCAGAGGTAGCGACTATGGCTACACCTTC. This chain uses TRBV15 with TRBJ1-2; no definite D call. Trimming left V 1 base short and J 3 bases short, with 6 bases between. Per the germline V gene, CDR1 is LNHNV and CDR2 is YYDKDF (reference sequence). This CDR3 spans 13 amino acids. Complete variable domain (other parts from reference TRBV15 and TRBJ1-2): DAMVIQNPRYQVTQFGKPVTLSCSQTLNHNVMYWYQQKSSQAPKLLFHYYDKDFNNEADTPDNFQSRRPNTSFCFLDIRSPGLGDTAMYLCATSRGSDYGYTFGSGTRLTVV.

The genes are TRBV5-6 and TRBJ2-1; TRBD2 matches 8 bases. The CDR3 sequence is 18 residues long. The V and J ends lost 4 bases and 11 bases, in that order; junction bases with no gene match: 23. Germline lookup yields CDR1 SGHDT and CDR2 YYEEEE. The CDR3 DNA is TGTGCCAGCAGCCTAACCGCCGGGACTAGGAGGTTAGACAGTAAGCAGTTCTTC. Translating gives CASSLTAGTRRLDSKQFF.